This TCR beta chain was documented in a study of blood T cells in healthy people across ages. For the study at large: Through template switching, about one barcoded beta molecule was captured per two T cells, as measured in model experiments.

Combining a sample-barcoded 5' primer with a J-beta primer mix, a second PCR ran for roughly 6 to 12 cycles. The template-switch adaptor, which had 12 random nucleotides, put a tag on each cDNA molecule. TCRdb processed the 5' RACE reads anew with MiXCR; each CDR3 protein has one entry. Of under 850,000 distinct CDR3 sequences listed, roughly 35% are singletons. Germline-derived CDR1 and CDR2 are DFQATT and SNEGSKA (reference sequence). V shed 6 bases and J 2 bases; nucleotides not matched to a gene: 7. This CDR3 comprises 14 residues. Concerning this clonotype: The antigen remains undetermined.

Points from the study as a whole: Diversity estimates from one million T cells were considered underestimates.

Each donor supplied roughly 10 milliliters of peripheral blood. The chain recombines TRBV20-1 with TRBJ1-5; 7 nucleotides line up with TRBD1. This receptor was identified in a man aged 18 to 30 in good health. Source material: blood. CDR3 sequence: CSARSGTGNQPQHF. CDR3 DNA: TGCAGTGCGCGCTCCGGGACAGGCAATCAGCCCCAGCATTTT.